One sample yielded the 21 T cell receptor beta chains listed below, sequenced in a study of identical twins. Each CDR3 protein is one row after TCRdb ran MiXCR on the 5' RACE reads. The data hold 350,000 to 600,000 distinct CDR3 sequences, with about 14% observed a single time. The same sample was also studied in work on yellow fever vaccine responses in identical twins.

Sequencing was carried out using CD4+ T cells sorted from blood. The receptors derive from a woman between 18 and 29 years old in good health.

This clonotype was counted only a few times. This chain joins TRBV28 and TRBJ2-7; tentative D call: TRBD2 (5 bases). This CDR3 comprises 14 residues. Germline-derived CDR1 and CDR2 are MDHEN and SYDVKM. The V and J ends lost 5 bases and 4 bases respectively, with 15 bases between them. CDR3 coding DNA: TGTGCCAGCAGTCTTCCGGGATCGTTATACGAGCAGTACTTC. Residues: CASSLPGSLYEQYF.

The chain is built from TRBV29-1 and TRBJ2-1; D is unclear. CDR1 SQVTM and CDR2 ANQGSEA come from the germline V gene. This CDR3 has 10 amino acids. V dropped 7 bases and J dropped 5 bases, with 6 bases sitting between them. The CDR3 bases are TGCAGCGGACGCAACAATGAGCAGTTCTTC. Its protein product is CSGRNNEQFF.

The chain combines TRBV7-2 with TRBJ2-3; weak D call: TRBD2 (5 bases). From germline, CDR1 is SGHTA and CDR2 FQGNSA. The CDR3 covers 15 residues. V was trimmed by 2 bases and J by 5 bases, leaving 14 bases between them. This CDR3 is CASSLRQLGLDTQYF. DNA of the CDR3: TGTGCCAGCAGCTTACGGCAACTAGGATTAGATACGCAGTATTTT.

J is TRBJ2-7 and V is TRBV18, with D possibly matching TRBD2 (5 bases). The germline CDR1 and CDR2 sequences are KGHSH and LQKENI. CDR3 length: 16 residues. Deletions cut 2 bases from V and 3 bases from J, with 17 bases between. CDR3 loop: CASSPTTTILLYEQYF. The CDR3 DNA reads as TGTGCCAGCTCACCAACGACTACCATCCTCCTCTACGAGCAGTACTTC.

The chain recombines TRBV28 with TRBJ2-3; TRBD1 or TRBD2 may be the D gene (5 bases each). Germline V gene lookup returns CDR1 MDHEN and CDR2 SYDVKM. This CDR3 contains 14 residues. Trimming removed 9 bases at V and 1 base at J, with 14 bases between. Here the CDR3 reads CASSETGRTDTQYF. Written as DNA, the CDR3 is TGTGCCAGTTCCGAGACGGGGCGCACAGATACGCAGTATTTT.

This clonotype has at least ten counts. The CDR3, as DNA: TGTGCCAGCAGCTCGATGGGACTAGCGGGGTTCCAAGAGACCCAGTACTTC. Amino acid sequence: CASSSMGLAGFQETQYF. The gene calls are TRBV11-2 and TRBJ2-5, with 13 bases aligning to TRBD2. Germline CDR1 SGHAT, CDR2 FQNNGV. The CDR3 is 17 amino acids. V trimming: 4 bases; J trimming: 1 base; junction bases outside the gene matches: 6.

The sample holds a few counts of this clonotype. The chain couples TRBV28 to TRBJ2-1, with 11 bases aligning to TRBD1. There are 15 residues in the CDR3. With V trimmed by 5 bases and J by 7 bases, 7 bases remained unmatched. Looked up from germline, CDR1 is MDHEN and CDR2 is SYDVKM. CDR3 sequence: CASSPGTGGGNEQFF. Written as DNA, the CDR3 is TGTGCCAGCAGTCCGGGGACAGGGGGTGGGAATGAGCAGTTCTTC.

CDR3 in amino acids: CASSVDDRAAYEQYF. CDR3 nucleotide sequence: TGTGCCAGCAGCGTAGATGACAGGGCGGCCTACGAGCAGTACTTC. The chain uses TRBV9 and TRBJ2-7, with 7 bases matching TRBD1. The CDR3 loop spans 15 amino acids. Per the germline V gene, CDR1 is SGDLS and CDR2 is YYNGEE. Losses at the gene ends were 0 bases for V and 2 bases for J; bases not matched to a gene: 5.

This clonotype was seen only a few times. The V call is TRBV7-8, the J call TRBJ2-5, with TRBD2 matching over 10 bases. CDR3 length equals 15 residues. The V and J ends lost 1 base and 4 bases, in that order; junction bases with no gene match: 3. The germline V gene has CDR1 SGHVS and CDR2 FQNEAQ. CDR3 DNA sequence: TGTGCCAGCAGCTTAGTAGCGGGAGGATCAGAGACCCAGTACTTC. Amino acid sequence: CASSLVAGGSETQYF.

The gene calls are TRBV28 and TRBJ2-1; 14 nucleotides line up with TRBD2. CDR1 and CDR2 (germline): MDHEN, SYDVKM. This CDR3 contains 19 residues. V was clipped by 4 bases and J by 0 bases; unmatched bases: 8. CDR3 in amino acids: CASSSGLAGGRSSYNEQFF. CDR3 nucleotide sequence: TGTGCCAGCAGTTCAGGACTAGCGGGAGGCCGCAGCTCCTACAATGAGCAGTTCTTC.

Comment on this clonotype: A read error is possible here, since a much larger clone lies one base away. The CDR3 end shows no conserved phenylalanine or tryptophan, and so a read error is likely. This sequence joins TRBV14 and TRBJ2-1; TRBD2 matches at 14 bases. CDR1 and CDR2 (germline): SGHDN, FVKESK. The CDR3 is 15 amino acids. V trimming: 6 bases; J trimming: 2 bases; junction bases outside the gene matches: 0. CDR3 DNA: TGTGCCAGCAGGGGACTAGCGGGAGCCTACAATGAGCAGTTCTCC. It specifies CASRGLAGAYNEQFS.

This chain links TRBV6-1 with TRBJ2-7; D is unresolved. Germline lookup yields CDR1 MNHNS and CDR2 SASEGT. This CDR3 spans 15 amino acids. V lost 6 bases and J lost 2, with 17 bases in between. The chain's CDR3 is CASRSWADLAYEQYF. The CDR3 DNA reads as TGTGCCAGCAGGAGCTGGGCCGACTTGGCCTACGAGCAGTACTTC.

The chain has TRBV12-3 or TRBV12-4 and TRBJ2-7; D is perhaps TRBD1 (6 bases). The CDR3 has 13 residues. Between the trimmed V and J ends, which lost 5 bases and 5 bases, there was a span of 13 bases. The CDR3 DNA sequence: TGTGCCAGCAGTACTACAGGGATCGACGAGCAGTACTTC. Its protein product is CASSTTGIDEQYF.

The genes are TRBV6-4 and TRBJ2-2; D is ambiguous. The CDR3 consists of 13 residues. V was shortened by 6 bases and J by 5 bases, with 10 bases between the two germline ends. Germline V gene lookup returns CDR1 MRHNA and CDR2 SNTAGT. CDR3 loop: CASSNTYTGELFF. CDR3 DNA sequence: TGTGCCAGCAGCAATACATATACCGGGGAGCTGTTTTTT.

The chain is built from TRBV19 and TRBJ2-7; 7 nucleotides agree with TRBD1. The CDR3 spans 14 residues. J was trimmed by 1 base and V by 7 bases; bases with no gene match: 7. Per the germline V gene, CDR1 is LNHDA and CDR2 is SQIVND (reference sequence). CDR3 in DNA: TGTGCCAGTACCTCCGGGACAGTTTCCTACGAGCAGTACTTC. Its translation is CASTSGTVSYEQYF.

The chain carries TRBV5-5 and TRBJ2-1; D uncertain. Trimming removed 4 bases at V and 10 bases at J, with 9 bases between. CDR1 and CDR2 from the germline V gene are SGHKS and YYEKEE (reference sequence). The CDR3 contains 11 residues. The chain's CDR3 is CASSDSVEQFF. CDR3 bases: TGTGCCAGCAGCGATTCTGTGGAGCAGTTCTTC.

V is TRBV10-3 and J is TRBJ2-3; possibly TRBD1 for D (8 bases). V gave up 6 bases and J gave up 6 bases, with 19 bases separating them. Germline values: CDR1 ENHRY, CDR2 SYGVKD. The CDR3 runs 15 residues. The CDR3 protein is CAISLADRVLDTQYF. The CDR3 region has the DNA TGTGCCATCAGCCTAGCGGACAGGGTTTTGGATACGCAGTATTTT.

For the CDR3, the DNA is TGCAGTGCTAGCCAAAGCGGGAGGGCAGGAGGGCAGTATTTT. Protein: CSASQSGRAGGQYF. This rearrangement joins TRBV20-1 to TRBJ2-3; 10 nucleotides line up with TRBD2. This CDR3 has 14 residues. The J segment lost 11 bases and the V segment lost 3 bases, leaving 11 bases of the junction unmatched. Germline assignment: CDR1 DFQATT and CDR2 SNEGSKA (reference sequence).

The chain recombines TRBV2 with TRBJ2-3, with TRBD2 identical over 8 bases. This CDR3 comprises 15 residues. V dropped 2 bases and J dropped 6; count of bases not matched to a gene: 7. Germline CDR1 reads SNHLY; CDR2 reads FYNNEI. The CDR3, as DNA: TGTGCCAGCAGTGAAACGGGTTTAGCGGGGGATACGCAGTATTTT. Protein: CASSETGLAGDTQYF.

In this sample, this clonotype turned up once. V is TRBV27 and J is TRBJ2-1, with D perhaps being TRBD1 or TRBD2 (5 bases each). The CDR3 covers 15 residues. V dropped 3 bases and J dropped 6 bases, with 15 bases sitting between them. CDR1 and CDR2 from the germline V gene are MNHEY and SMNVEV (reference sequence). The chain's CDR3 is CASSLARMGVNEQFF. The DNA for the CDR3 is TGTGCCAGCAGTTTGGCGCGGATGGGGGTCAATGAGCAGTTCTTC.

The chain is built from TRBV20-1 and TRBJ2-2, with 8 bases identical to TRBD2. Germline CDR1 and CDR2: DFQATT and SNEGSKA (reference sequence). CDR3 length: 13 amino acids. V shed 7 bases and J 5 bases; nucleotides not matched to a gene: 6. CDR3 nucleotides: TGCAGTGTCACGGGGGGGAAGACCGGGGAGCTGTTTTTT. Amino acids: CSVTGGKTGELFF.